A selection of T cell receptor beta chains follows, all from one sample in a study of OX40 agonist ivuxolimab in advanced cancers. Clones were read by immunoSEQ multiplex PCR, and TCRdb kept only the in-frame ones, dropping some. Altogether 11,000 to 15,000 clones are present, about 83% being singletons, with the ten largest covering about 6.7%. The starting material was CD4+ or CD8+ T cells sorted from blood, obtained in a trial of the OX40 agonist ivuxolimab. Receptors were obtained from an adult with an advanced solid tumor such as melanoma, head and neck, liver or kidney cancer. The CDR3 runs from the conserved cysteine through the conserved F or W. D genes are given only for firm matches. The size of a clone is reported for some rows only, either as once, few or many, or as a class for expanded clones.

d_gene: .
j_gene: TRBJ2-5
abundance: .
v_gene: TRBV13
CDR3aa: CASSPRTAKGQETQYF
CDR3nt: TGTGCCAGCAGCCCCAGGACAGCAAAGGGCCAAGAGACCCAGTACTTC

d_gene: TRBD2
j_gene: TRBJ2-1
abundance: .
v_gene: TRBV7-8
CDR3aa: CASSSSGGGVNEQFF
CDR3nt: TGTGCCAGCAGCTCTAGCGGGGGAGGGGTCAATGAGCAGTTCTTC

d_gene: .
j_gene: TRBJ1-2
abundance: .
v_gene: TRBV18
CDR3aa: CASSPPGQGHGYTF
CDR3nt: TGTGCCAGCTCACCACCAGGTCAGGGGCATGGCTACACCTTC

d_gene: .
j_gene: TRBJ1-3
abundance: .
v_gene: TRBV7-2
CDR3aa: CASSFEPRLSGNTIYF
CDR3nt: TGTGCCAGCAGCTTTGAGCCTCGCCTCTCTGGAAACACCATATATTTT

d_gene: .
j_gene: TRBJ2-1
abundance: once
v_gene: TRBV11-2
CDR3aa: CASSLSSLNEQFF
CDR3nt: TGTGCCAGCAGCTTAAGTTCCCTCAATGAGCAGTTCTTC

d_gene: .
j_gene: TRBJ1-1
abundance: .
v_gene: TRBV6-1
CDR3aa: CASSEESRGADEAFF
CDR3nt: TGTGCCAGCAGTGAAGAGTCGCGGGGGGCAGATGAAGCTTTCTTT

d_gene: TRBD1
j_gene: TRBJ1-4
abundance: .
v_gene: TRBV5-1
CDR3aa: CASSFTGGRDEKLFF
CDR3nt: TGCGCCAGCAGCTTCACAGGGGGCAGGGATGAAAAACTGTTTTTT

d_gene: .
j_gene: TRBJ2-1
abundance: .
v_gene: TRBV9
CDR3aa: CASSPGNEQFF
CDR3nt: TGTGCCAGCAGCCCGGGGAATGAGCAGTTCTTC

d_gene: .
j_gene: TRBJ1-2
abundance: .
v_gene: TRBV29-1
CDR3aa: CSGGASGGYTF
CDR3nt: TGCAGCGGGGGTGCGTCCGGGGGCTACACCTTC

d_gene: TRBD2
j_gene: TRBJ2-1
abundance: .
v_gene: TRBV4-1
CDR3aa: CASSQGSSGGASGQFF
CDR3nt: TGCGCCAGCAGCCAAGGGTCTAGCGGGGGGGCCTCAGGGCAGTTCTTC

d_gene: TRBD1
j_gene: TRBJ2-2
abundance: .
v_gene: TRBV5-4
CDR3aa: CASSSELQGAPGELFF
CDR3nt: TGTGCCAGCAGCTCCGAACTGCAGGGGGCGCCCGGGGAGCTGTTTTTT

d_gene: .
j_gene: TRBJ1-1
abundance: .
v_gene: TRBV5-1
CDR3aa: CASSYTTGSDEAFF
CDR3nt: TGCGCCAGCAGCTACACCACAGGGTCGGATGAAGCTTTCTTT

d_gene: .
j_gene: TRBJ2-2
abundance: .
v_gene: TRBV5-4
CDR3aa: CASSLRGGGELFF
CDR3nt: TGTGCCAGCAGCTTGAGGGGAGGCGGGGAGCTGTTTTTT

d_gene: .
j_gene: TRBJ2-3
abundance: .
v_gene: TRBV7-7
CDR3aa: CASSLALKADTQYF
CDR3nt: TGTGCTAGCAGCTTAGCGCTCAAGGCAGATACGCAGTATTTT

d_gene: TRBD1
j_gene: TRBJ1-4
abundance: once
v_gene: TRBV30
CDR3aa: CAWGTGGIEKLFF
CDR3nt: TGTGCCTGGGGGACAGGGGGAATTGAAAAACTGTTTTTT

d_gene: .
j_gene: TRBJ2-2
abundance: once
v_gene: TRBV7-2
CDR3aa: CATALQGVRTGELFF
CDR3nt: TGTGCCACCGCCTTACAGGGTGTAAGAACCGGGGAGCTGTTTTTT

d_gene: .
j_gene: TRBJ2-7
abundance: .
v_gene: TRBV9
CDR3aa: CASSVEGGSKQYF
CDR3nt: TGTGCCAGCAGCGTAGAAGGAGGGAGTAAGCAGTACTTC

d_gene: TRBD2
j_gene: TRBJ2-3
abundance: .
v_gene: TRBV7-2
CDR3aa: CASSSPGLARTDTQYF
CDR3nt: TGTGCCAGCAGCTCACCAGGACTAGCGCGAACAGATACGCAGTATTTT

d_gene: .
j_gene: TRBJ2-2
abundance: .
v_gene: TRBV7-3
CDR3aa: CASSLGDLASTGELFF
CDR3nt: TGTGCCAGCAGCTTGGGCGACCTAGCGAGCACCGGGGAGCTGTTTTTT

d_gene: .
j_gene: TRBJ1-4
abundance: .
v_gene: TRBV9
CDR3aa: CASSVEGAGNEKLFF
CDR3nt: TGTGCCAGCAGCGTAGAGGGCGCTGGGAATGAAAAACTGTTTTTT